This T cell receptor beta chain was sequenced for a study of T cell repertoires in cytomegalovirus infection. The CDR3 is 14 amino acids. V lost 4 bases, J lost 6 bases, and 6 bases stayed unmatched. Germline V gives CDR1 MNHEY, CDR2 SVGEGT. Using its own MiXCR run on the reads, TCRdb lists one record per CDR3 protein. The sample consists of about 330,000 distinct CDR3 sequences, roughly 34% of them appearing once. Comment on this clonotype: What it binds is not known.

The chain combines TRBV6-2 or TRBV6-3 with TRBJ2-1; 7 bases line up with TRBD1. This receptor was identified in a human donor in good health (CMV status not recorded). Some clones in this sample may be carry-over from other donors' samples. The sequenced sample was cultured PBMCs, obtained from culture after CMV antigen stimulation. CDR3 region: CASSLGQTPNEQFF. Written as DNA, the CDR3 is TGTGCCAGCAGTTTGGGACAGACGCCCAATGAGCAGTTCTTC.